Given below is one T cell receptor beta chain in context. The antigen is undetermined. This sample was taken from a study of shared clonotypes between healthy human individuals. Study-level results: Non-shared clonotypes had lower generation probabilities than those shared by all four donors.

The CDR3 spans 11 residues. Looked up from germline, CDR1 is SGHTA and CDR2 is FQGNSA. V gave up 6 bases and J gave up 8 bases, with 10 bases separating them. Authors' processing steps: Junction-only sequences without quality scores came from ImmunoSEQ, so filtering differed. TCRdb's copy holds only in-frame clones and misses some; the assay was immunoSEQ multiplex PCR. V and J calls and clone size follow that table, whereas D and trimming were derived from the DNA. This sample has some 900,000 clones, with about 80% found just once. The chain has TRBV7-2 and TRBJ1-1, with D unclear. The sequence derives from a young man in good health. Sequenced sample: memory CD4+ T cells sorted from blood. Subset indicated: CD45RA-negative fraction. For the CDR3, the DNA is TGTGCCAGCAGAAGTCTGGGGGAAGCTTTCTTT. It encodes CASRSLGEAFF.